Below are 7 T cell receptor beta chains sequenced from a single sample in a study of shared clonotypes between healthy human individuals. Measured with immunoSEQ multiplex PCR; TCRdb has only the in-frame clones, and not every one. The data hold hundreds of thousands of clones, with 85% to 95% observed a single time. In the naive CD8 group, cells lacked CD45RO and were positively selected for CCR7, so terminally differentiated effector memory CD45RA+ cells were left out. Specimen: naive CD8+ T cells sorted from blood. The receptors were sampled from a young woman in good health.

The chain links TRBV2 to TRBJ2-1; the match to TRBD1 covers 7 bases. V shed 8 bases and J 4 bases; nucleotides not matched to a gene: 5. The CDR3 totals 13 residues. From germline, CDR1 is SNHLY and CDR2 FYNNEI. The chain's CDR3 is CASAGTAYNEQFF. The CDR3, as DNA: TGTGCCAGCGCCGGGACAGCGTACAATGAGCAGTTCTTC. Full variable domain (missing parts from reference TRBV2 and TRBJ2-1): EPEVTQTPSHQVTQMGQEVILRCVPISNHLYFYWYRQILGQKVEFLVSFYNNEISEKSEIFDDQFSVERPDGSNFTLKIRSTKLEDSAMYFCASAGTAYNEQFFGPGTRLTVL.

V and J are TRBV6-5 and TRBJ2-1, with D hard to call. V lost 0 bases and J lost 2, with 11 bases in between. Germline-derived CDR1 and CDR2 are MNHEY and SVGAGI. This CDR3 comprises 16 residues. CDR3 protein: CASSYSTLRAYNEQFF. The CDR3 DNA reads TGTGCCAGCAGTTACTCGACCCTTAGAGCCTACAATGAGCAGTTCTTC.

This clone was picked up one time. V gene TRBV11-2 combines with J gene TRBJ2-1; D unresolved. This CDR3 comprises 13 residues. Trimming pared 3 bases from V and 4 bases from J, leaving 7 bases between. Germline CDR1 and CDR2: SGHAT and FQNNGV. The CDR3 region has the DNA TGTGCCAGCAGCTTTCCGTTGTACAATGAGCAGTTCTTC. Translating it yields CASSFPLYNEQFF.

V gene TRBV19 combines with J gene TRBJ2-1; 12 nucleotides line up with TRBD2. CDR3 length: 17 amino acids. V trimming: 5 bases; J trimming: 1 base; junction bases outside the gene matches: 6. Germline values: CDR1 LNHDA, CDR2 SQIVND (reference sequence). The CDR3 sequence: CASSERTSGTSYNEQFF. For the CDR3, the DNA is TGTGCCAGTAGTGAACGGACTAGCGGGACATCCTACAATGAGCAGTTCTTC.

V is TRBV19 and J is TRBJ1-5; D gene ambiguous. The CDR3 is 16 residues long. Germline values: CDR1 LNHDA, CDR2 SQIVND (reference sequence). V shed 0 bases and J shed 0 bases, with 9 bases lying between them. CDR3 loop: CASSIDRENSNQPQHF. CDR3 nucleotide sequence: TGTGCCAGTAGTATAGACAGAGAAAATAGCAATCAGCCCCAGCATTTT.

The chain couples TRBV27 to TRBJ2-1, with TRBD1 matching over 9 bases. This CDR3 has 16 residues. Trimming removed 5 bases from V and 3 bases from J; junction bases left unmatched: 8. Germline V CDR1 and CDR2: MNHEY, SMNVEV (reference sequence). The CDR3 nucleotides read TGTGCCAGCAGTATTTGGGCGGACAGGGGCTACAATGAGCAGTTCTTC. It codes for CASSIWADRGYNEQFF.

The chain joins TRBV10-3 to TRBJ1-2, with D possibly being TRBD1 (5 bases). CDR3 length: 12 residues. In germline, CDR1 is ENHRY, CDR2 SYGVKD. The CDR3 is CATSGGEDGYTF. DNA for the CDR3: TGTGCTACGAGTGGGGGGGAAGATGGCTACACCTTC.